Sequencing of this T cell receptor (beta chain) was carried out in a study of blood T cell repertoires in COVID-19. Turning to the study itself: Samples of COVID-19 (acute and convalescent) were obtained from the United States, Italy and Spain. T cells, B-cell-depleted T cells, or PBMCs supplied cDNA or gDNA.

As handled by the study authors: By means of reference gene primer amplification, nucleated cell counts were estimated. Only in-frame clones appear in the TCRdb table, and some are missing; sequencing was by immunoSEQ multiplex PCR. Clone size and V and J calls were adopted from that table, with D and trimming inferred from the DNA. Counted here are 250,000 to 400,000 clones, roughly 91% occurring once; the ten biggest clones make up 1%. Germline V gene data show CDR1 as ENHRY and CDR2 as SYGVKD. The ends lost 7 bases at V and 3 bases at J; junction bases unmatched: 6. This CDR3 contains 13 residues.

The chain carries TRBV10-3 and TRBJ2-7, with TRBD1 identical over 7 bases. The TCR comes from a man in his forties or fifties with active or convalescent COVID-19. Sequencing was performed on peripheral blood. CDR3 DNA sequence: TGTGCCATCACCTCGACAGGGAACTACGAGCAGTACTTC. Translation: CAITSTGNYEQYF.